The clone carrying this TCR beta chain was counted only a few times. Antigen unknown. The sample comes from a study of T-cell memory formation after mild COVID-19. Notes on the study in general: Of the contracting clones, CD4+ ones lay mainly in CM and EM, and CD8+ ones in EMRA.

Via MiXCR, TCRdb re-called the 5' RACE reads, giving one row per CDR3 protein. There are some 440,000 distinct CDR3 sequences in the sample; about 23% occur only once, and approximately 13% lies in the top ten. Input material: PBMCs or a T cell subset sorted from them (not recorded which). The TCR sequence derives from an adult woman who had mild COVID-19 (a few samples of this study predate the infection). Cell type and time point are not known.

CDR3 sequence reads: CASSELDTQYF. In DNA, the CDR3 is TGTGCCAGCAGTGAACTGGATACGCAGTATTTT. The chain has TRBV6-1 and TRBJ2-3; D unclear. Trimming took off 2 bases at V and 6 bases at J, with 3 bases between the two ends. CDR1 and CDR2 from the germline V gene are MNHNS and SASEGT. The CDR3 is 11 amino acids.